These 4 T cell receptor beta chains were sequenced from one sample in a study of OX40 agonist ivuxolimab in advanced cancers. The protocol was immunoSEQ multiplex PCR, while the TCRdb copy is restricted to in-frame clones and leaves out a portion. Of 37,000 or so clones in the sample, roughly 80% were seen once. This specimen consisted of CD4+ or CD8+ T cells sorted from blood, obtained in a trial of the OX40 agonist ivuxolimab. The origin of the receptors is an adult with an advanced solid tumor such as melanoma, head and neck, liver or kidney cancer.

The V call is TRBV11-2, the J call TRBJ1-1; 8 bases are a match to TRBD1. The junction had 4 bases not matched to a gene; V was cut back by 1 base and J by 0 bases. The CDR3 extends over 16 amino acids. Looked up from germline, CDR1 is SGHAT and CDR2 is FQNNGV. The CDR3 bases are TGTGCCAGCAGCTTAGCCGGGACAGGAATGAACACTGAAGCTTTCTTT. Its protein is CASSLAGTGMNTEAFF. Based on the CDR3 plus reference TRBV11-2 and TRBJ1-1, the full variable domain is EAGVAQSPRYKIIEKRQSVAFWCNPISGHATLYWYQQILGQGPKLLIQFQNNGVVDDSQLPKDRFSAERLKGVDSTLKIQPAKLEDSAVYLCASSLAGTGMNTEAFFGQGTRLTVV.

The rearrangement uses TRBV13 and TRBJ1-1, with D unresolved. This CDR3 has 12 residues. The V gene lost 2 bases and the J gene lost 2 bases, with 3 bases spanning the gap. The V gene's germline CDR1 is PRHDT and CDR2 FYEKMQ (reference sequence). In DNA form, the CDR3 reads TGTGCCAGCAGCTTACCCAACACTGAAGCTTTCTTT. This codes for CASSLPNTEAFF. The full variable domain, rest sourced from reference TRBV13 and TRBJ1-1, is AAGVIQSPRHLIKEKRETATLKCYPIPRHDTVYWYQQGPGQDPQFLISFYEKMQSDKGSIPDRFSAQQFSDYHSELNMSSLELGDSALYFCASSLPNTEAFFGQGTRLTVV.

The gene calls are TRBV19 and TRBJ2-7; unclear D gene. The V gene lost 6 bases and the J gene lost 3 bases, with 6 bases spanning the gap. The CDR3 is 11 residues long. Germline lookup yields CDR1 LNHDA and CDR2 SQIVND (reference sequence). This CDR3 is CASRGDYEQYF. In DNA, the CDR3 is TGTGCCAGTAGAGGTGACTACGAGCAGTACTTC.

This clone turned up a few times. The V call is TRBV6-6, the J call TRBJ1-2; 8 nucleotides match TRBD1. The CDR3 consists of 13 residues. Germline trimming cut 9 bases from V and 2 bases from J; bases unmatched to any gene: 5. The germline gives CDR1 MNHNY, CDR2 SVGAGI (reference sequence). CDR3 nucleotides: TGTGCCAGTTCGACAGGGGACAACTATGGCTACACCTTC. Amino acids: CASSTGDNYGYTF.